Below, one T cell receptor (beta chain) is given with its context. The PCR was carried out with 60 Vbeta primers and 13 Jbeta primers. Generated by immunoSEQ multiplex PCR, the TCRdb table keeps only in-frame clones and is missing some. This repertoire shows roughly 120,000 clones, over 60% found once; its top ten account for over 3.5%. Germline lookup yields CDR1 SGHVS and CDR2 FQNEAQ. Trimming removed 5 bases from V and 3 bases from J; junction bases left unmatched: 9. The CDR3 covers 15 residues. The sample belongs to a study of cytomegalovirus exposure and HLA in healthy donors. V and J are TRBV7-8 and TRBJ2-7; 8 bases line up with TRBD1. This TCR derives from a man under 40 in good health and CMV-seropositive. The source material was PBMCs. The CDR3 nucleotides are TGTGCCAGCAGCCTAATCCCGGGACAGGACTACGAGCAGTACTTC. Its protein is CASSLIPGQDYEQYF.